Presented here are 3 T cell receptor beta chains from one specimen sequenced in a study of human T cells and chemical hapten exposure. TCRdb reprocessed the RACE reads via MiXCR and lists one record per CDR3 protein. The sample includes tens of thousands of distinct CDR3 sequences, around 10% of them seen just once. Stated time point: patch test 2, 6 weeks after DPC sensitization. Stated treatment: therapeutic diphenylcyclopropenone sensitization with weekly scalp DPC. Sequences were derived from whole blood, sampled in connection with sensitization to the hapten diphenylcyclopropenone (DPC). These receptors were collected from a man aged 18 to 29 with alopecia areata. Some clones in this sample may be carry-over from other donors' samples.

This clonotype was seen many times. The rearrangement joins TRBV4-3 to TRBJ2-5; 7 positions agree with TRBD2. The germline gives CDR1 LGHNA, CDR2 YSLEER. The CDR3 extends over 15 amino acids. V lost 0 bases and J lost 5; bases outside the gene matches: 6. The chain's CDR3 is CASSQETSHKETQYF. The CDR3 nucleotides are TGCGCCAGCAGCCAAGAGACTAGCCATAAGGAGACCCAGTACTTC.

This clonotype was detected ten times or more. The chain combines TRBV7-2 with TRBJ2-5, with 8 bases matching TRBD2. The CDR3 has 16 residues. Per germline, CDR1 SGHTA and CDR2 FQGNSA. J gave up 4 bases and V 1 base, and 8 bases lay outside the gene matches. CDR3 sequence reads: CASSLDSAGVRETQYF. CDR3 DNA sequence: TGTGCCAGCAGCTTAGATTCAGCGGGGGTGCGAGAGACCCAGTACTTC. Variable domain in full (rest from reference TRBV7-2 and TRBJ2-5): GAGVSQSPSNKVTEKGKDVELRCDPISGHTALYWYRQSLGQGLEFLIYFQGNSAPDKSGLPSDRFSAERTGGSVSTLTIQRTQQEDSAVYLCASSLDSAGVRETQYFGPGTRLLVL.

The rearrangement joins TRBV2 to TRBJ2-7, with a weak D call TRBD2 (6 bases). Trimming stripped 6 bases from V and 2 bases from J, with 11 bases between. The CDR3 is made up of 13 amino acids. Per germline, CDR1 SNHLY and CDR2 FYNNEI. CDR3 region: CASRAGSTYEQYF. The CDR3 DNA sequence: TGTGCCAGCAGGGCGGGATCCACCTACGAGCAGTACTTC.